This TCR beta chain was retrieved from a study of T cell responses to AZD1222 COVID-19 vaccine (dated by TCRdb to 2020 to 2022). About the study as a whole: Because spike-specific TCR depth and breadth did not differ between the two schedules, AZD1222 recipients who got a second dose at roughly 4 weeks were pooled with those who got a second dose at roughly 12 weeks. A total of just over 230 trial participants underwent TCR sequencing, of whom about 210 had received two doses of AZD1222 and about 25 had received two doses of the MenACWY control vaccine. Trial participants were enrolled into age subgroups of 18-55, 56-69 and 70-plus years, which contained around 150, 28 and 57 TCR-sequenced participants, respectively. The full study reports these points: After two AZD1222 doses, spike-specific TCR breadth and depth were significantly higher than at day 0 and than in MenACWY recipients. The vaccine-associated CD4 TCRs covered the entire spike protein, and the dominant responses fell in regions 160-218 and 743-854. Participants were mostly white British, with more females than males. The authors suggested clonal diversity may have been underestimated. The 56-69-year group was small, and its depth increase did not reach significance, likely because of low power. Because no day 14 peak-response samples were available, repertoires were characterized only after the peak T cell response. Reportedly, close to half of the unique spike-specific TCRs recognized epitopes lying outside the regions that are mutated in the B.1.351 and B.1.1.7 variants. Conclusions about previously exposed vaccinees are limited, since just five or six AZD1222 recipients were seropositive for SARS-CoV-2 at baseline.

The CDR3 regions of human TCRbeta chains were analyzed by immunosequencing. Per the original workflow: Repertoire TCRs were matched against a reference library of SARS-CoV-2-specific TCRs generated with the MIRA antigen-specificity platform. Breadth was defined as the fraction of unique TCRs that were SARS-CoV-2-associated, and depth was defined as the fraction of total T cells that were SARS-CoV-2-associated. Using the MIRA data, each spike-specific TCR was mapped to the spike region that the TCR reacts to and placed in a CD4 or CD8 class. Log10-transformed breadth and depth values were compared by one-way ANOVA with Sidak's multiple comparisons tests. TCRdb retrieved this table from immuneACCESS and kept in-frame rearrangements only. Not all clones are present; in checked studies, unresolved V genes account for under half, and no reason is known for the remainder. V, J and clone size were drawn from that table, and D and trimming were deduced from the DNA. The sample yields fewer than 150,000 clones; 89% were counted once. 4% to 5% of the sample is held by the ten biggest clonotypes.

To note about this clone: No cognate antigen has been identified for it. The input lacks base qualities; no much larger clone sits a single base away.

The cysteine opens and the phenylalanine closes a CDR3 of 16 amino acids. The read is trimmed to its CDR3 DNA, 48 bases read in frame from base 1. The germline V gene supplies CDR1 SGHDN and CDR2 FVKESK. Between the V and J ends, shortened by 3 bases and 4 bases respectively, the junction contains 19 bases. What the time point label conveys for this sample: baseline before first vaccination. Vaccinee samples were obtained from the UK trials COV001 and COV002, which included a single-blind randomized controlled phase 2/3 trial of AZD1222 (ChAdOx1 nCoV-19) in healthy adults. For TCRbeta chain sequencing, PBMC samples from trial participants were taken at day 0 and at day 28 after the second dose.

The chain joins TRBV14 to TRBJ2-7; the D region possibly corresponds to TRBD2 (6 bases align). Sequences were derived from peripheral blood, sampled on day 0 of AZD1222 vaccination. This TCR came from an adult in good health. CDR3 loop: CASSHSLKRGLYEQYF. The base sequence is TGTGCCAGCAGCCATTCCCTTAAACGGGGGTTGTACGAGCAGTACTTC.